This entry lists 20 T cell receptor beta chains sequenced from one sample in a study of response to subunit inactivated influenza vaccine. In TCRdb, the RT-PCR reads were re-called with MiXCR into one record per CDR3 protein. The sample lists about 480,000 distinct CDR3 sequences; approximately 10% were seen once. The starting material was PBMCs from blood, obtained about 40 days after vaccination. The receptors were gathered from a man in his fifties or sixties who received an inactivated influenza vaccine.

This clonotype was seen a handful of times. The chain uses TRBV13 and TRBJ2-1, with TRBD1 as a possible D gene (5 bases). V shed 2 bases and J shed 5 bases, with 16 bases lying between them. Per the germline V gene, CDR1 is PRHDT and CDR2 is FYEKMQ (reference sequence). The CDR3 has 16 residues. The CDR3 loop is CASSLSSQGMNNEQFF. The CDR3 DNA sequence: TGTGCCAGCAGCTTATCGAGTCAGGGAATGAACAATGAGCAGTTCTTC.

V and J are TRBV10-3 and TRBJ1-2; the D is unclear. Per the germline V gene, CDR1 is ENHRY and CDR2 is SYGVKD. Trimming stripped 5 bases from V and 8 bases from J, with 24 bases between. This CDR3 has 16 residues. The CDR3: CAISSPSVAAVRGYTF. The DNA of the CDR3 is TGTGCCATCAGTTCTCCGAGTGTGGCAGCTGTACGAGGCTACACCTTC.

A few counts support this clonotype. This sequence joins TRBV10-3 and TRBJ2-3; no clear D gene. Trimming took off 4 bases at V and 0 bases at J, with 8 bases between the two ends. This CDR3 has 14 residues. The germline gives CDR1 ENHRY, CDR2 SYGVKD. Written as DNA, the CDR3 is TGTGCCATCAGTGGGGCTTTGAGCACAGATACGCAGTATTTT. Its protein is CAISGALSTDTQYF.

The table lists this clonotype with a few counts. The J gene is TRBJ1-1, the V gene TRBV20-1; D possibly corresponds to TRBD1 (5 bases). Germline CDR1 is DFQATT and CDR2 is SNEGSKA (reference sequence). The CDR3 contains 15 residues. Deletions cut 1 base from V and 0 bases from J, with 12 bases between. CDR3 sequence reads: CSARAGGFLNTEAFF. The CDR3 DNA reads TGCAGTGCTAGAGCGGGGGGGTTTCTGAACACTGAAGCTTTCTTT.

In its sample, this clonotype was seen many times. The rearrangement links TRBV5-5 to TRBJ1-2; D is possibly TRBD1 (6 bases). V lost 4 bases, J lost 4 bases, and 14 bases lay in between. CDR1 and CDR2 (germline): SGHKS, YYEKEE (reference sequence). The CDR3 length is 14 residues. The chain's CDR3 is CASSTIQGSYGYTF. The CDR3 DNA reads TGTGCCAGCAGCACTATACAGGGATCCTATGGCTACACCTTC.

This clonotype occurred a few times. The chain has TRBV20-1 and TRBJ2-1; possibly TRBD1 for D (6 bases). Trimming removed 1 base at V and 2 bases at J, with 9 bases between. CDR3 size: 14 residues. Germline V CDR1 and CDR2: DFQATT, SNEGSKA (reference sequence). CDR3 in DNA: TGCAGTGCTAGAGGTAGGACAGCCTACAATGAGCAGTTCTTC. Translating it yields CSARGRTAYNEQFF.

V and J are TRBV5-1 and TRBJ2-7; D possibly corresponds to TRBD1 (5 bases). With 4 bases removed from V and 2 bases from J, the gap between germline ends came to 10 bases. The CDR3 runs 13 residues. From germline, CDR1 is SGHRS and CDR2 YFSETQ. This chain's CDR3 is CASSISTAYEQYF. The CDR3 region has the DNA TGCGCCAGCAGCATATCGACAGCCTACGAGCAGTACTTC.

This clonotype was counted only a few times. This chain connects TRBV24-1 to TRBJ1-4; weak D call: TRBD1 (5 bases). The CDR3 covers 15 residues. Trimming took off 4 bases at V and 5 bases at J, with 13 bases between the two ends. Looked up from germline, CDR1 is KGHDR and CDR2 is SFDVKD. The CDR3 spells CATSERGAGNEKLFF. The CDR3 DNA reads TGTGCCACCAGTGAACGAGGGGCGGGGAATGAAAAACTGTTTTTT.

V usage is TRBV18 and J usage is TRBJ1-2; D unresolved. CDR3 size: 12 residues. The V end was cut by 5 bases, the J end by 2 bases, with 6 bases between. The germline V gene has CDR1 KGHSH and CDR2 LQKENI. The CDR3 loop reads CASSANNYGYTF. CDR3 DNA: TGTGCCAGCTCAGCGAACAACTATGGCTACACCTTC.

A few counts support this clonotype. V gene TRBV6-1 combines with J gene TRBJ1-1; D is unresolved. The CDR3 is 15 residues long. V shed 2 bases and J shed 1 base, with 11 bases lying between them. Looked up from germline, CDR1 is MNHNS and CDR2 is SASEGT. CDR3 sequence: CASSENEKRNTEAFF. Written as DNA, the CDR3 is TGTGCCAGCAGTGAAAATGAGAAAAGGAACACTGAAGCTTTCTTT.

The chain couples TRBV7-9 to TRBJ1-5, with D uncertain. Germline values: CDR1 SEHNR, CDR2 FQNEAQ (reference sequence). The CDR3 totals 13 residues. V was clipped by 4 bases and J by 7 bases, with 11 bases between them. DNA for the CDR3: TGTGCCAGCAGCTCAGAGGTGGGGCAGCCCCAGCATTTT. Protein product: CASSSEVGQPQHF.

This clonotype was detected a few times. J is TRBJ2-3 and V is TRBV28, with TRBD1 matching 10 bases. V shed 5 bases, J shed 1 base, and the junction held 9 bases outside the gene matches. Germline assignment: CDR1 MDHEN and CDR2 SYDVKM. The length of the CDR3 is 17 residues. This chain's CDR3 is CASSPSGTGARTDTQYF. The DNA of the CDR3 is TGTGCCAGCAGTCCCAGTGGGACAGGGGCCCGCACAGATACGCAGTATTTT.

A few counts support this clonotype. CDR3: CATSRDRDRFSYEQYF. For the CDR3, the DNA is TGTGCCACCAGCAGAGATCGGGACAGATTCTCCTACGAGCAGTACTTC. The rearrangement joins TRBV15 to TRBJ2-7; 7 bases are shared with TRBD1. The V and J ends lost 0 bases and 0 bases, in that order; junction bases with no gene match: 5. Germline loops: CDR1 LNHNV, CDR2 YYDKDF (reference sequence). The CDR3 runs to 16 residues.

The rearrangement uses TRBV15 and TRBJ2-1, with 8 bases fitting TRBD1. The V and J ends lost 1 base and 4 bases, in that order; junction bases with no gene match: 12. In germline, CDR1 is LNHNV, CDR2 YYDKDF (reference sequence). CDR3 size: 18 residues. The CDR3 reads CATSRALIGTGNYNEQFF. CDR3 coding DNA: TGTGCCACCAGCAGAGCCCTGATAGGGACAGGAAATTACAATGAGCAGTTCTTC.

The V call is TRBV27, the J call TRBJ1-1; possibly TRBD1 for D (6 bases). The CDR3 runs to 14 residues. The germline gives CDR1 MNHEY, CDR2 SMNVEV (reference sequence). V was pared by 5 bases and J by 4 bases, with 14 bases between. The CDR3 DNA follows: TGTGCCAGCAGTCACACAGGGTTGGGCACTGAAGCTTTCTTT. It is translated as CASSHTGLGTEAFF.

J is TRBJ2-2 and V is TRBV11-2; 7 nucleotides match TRBD1. CDR1 is SGHAT and CDR2 is FQNNGV in the germline V gene. V dropped 5 bases and J dropped 1; count of bases not matched to a gene: 13. This CDR3 is 18 amino acids long. The CDR3 nucleotides are TGTGCCAGCAGCCCTGGGACAGCTAGTATACAGAACACCGGGGAGCTGTTTTTT. This translates into CASSPGTASIQNTGELFF. Full variable domain (missing parts from reference TRBV11-2 and TRBJ2-2): EAGVAQSPRYKIIEKRQSVAFWCNPISGHATLYWYQQILGQGPKLLIQFQNNGVVDDSQLPKDRFSAERLKGVDSTLKIQPAKLEDSAVYLCASSPGTASIQNTGELFFGEGSRLTVL.

V and J are TRBV6-2 or TRBV6-3 and TRBJ2-1, with 9 bases identical to TRBD2. The CDR3 extends over 20 amino acids. V was pared by 4 bases and J by 8 bases, with 24 bases of the junction left unmatched. Germline V CDR1 and CDR2: MNHEY, SVGEGT. The CDR3 DNA sequence: TGTGCCAGCAGTTTGCGGGGGTCAGCGGGGGGAAGCCCCTACAGGGATGAGCAGTTCTTC. It translates to CASSLRGSAGGSPYRDEQFF.

A note on this clonotype: One junction end disagrees with the germline gene, perhaps due to a read error. DNA of the CDR3: TGTGCCAGCTCACCTGAGATCCTCCGGGGTGAAAAACAGTTTTTT. This codes for CASSPEILRGEKQFF. The rearrangement uses TRBV18 and TRBJ1-4; D is undetermined. CDR1 is KGHSH and CDR2 is LQKENI in the germline V gene. The CDR3 runs 15 residues. The variable domain in full, completed from reference TRBV18 and TRBJ1-4, reads NAGVMQNPRHLVRRRGQEARLRCSPMKGHSHVYWYRQLPEEGLKFMVYLQKENIIDESGMPKERFSAEFPKEGPSILRIQQVVRGDSAAYFCASSPEILRGEKQFFGSGTQLSVL.

This clonotype appeared many times. The gene calls are TRBV12-3 or TRBV12-4 and TRBJ1-5; a possible D gene is TRBD1 (6 bases). The CDR3 contains 14 residues. Trimming removed 6 bases at V and 4 bases at J, with 13 bases between. The CDR3 loop reads CASRGRGQNQPQHF. The CDR3 DNA reads TGTGCCAGCAGAGGCAGGGGTCAAAATCAGCCCCAGCATTTT.

J is TRBJ1-2 and V is TRBV12-3 or TRBV12-4; tentatively, D is TRBD1 (6 bases). The CDR3 has 13 residues. The V and J ends lost 2 bases and 7 bases respectively, with 11 bases between them. The CDR3 DNA sequence: TGTGCCAGCAGTTTACGGGAACAGGGTGGCTACACCTTC. It encodes CASSLREQGGYTF.